This T cell receptor (beta chain) emerged from a study of early T cells in non-severe SARS-CoV-2 infection (dated by TCRdb to the early 2020s). Broadly, across the study: TCR sequencing used bulk RNA from unsorted whole blood, so alpha and beta chains could not be paired. Results the study describes overall, beyond this receptor: VDJdb matching was skewed toward anti-spike CD8 responses, so virus-specific expansions were likely underestimated and private and CD4 specificities were missed.

Set within a cohort of healthcare workers in London, UK, this nested case-control study involved weekly PCR testing of nasopharyngeal swabs along with blood sampling. Between 23 and 31 March 2020, the week of the UK lockdown, healthcare workers were enrolled and then followed up weekly for as long as 16 weeks. The library was built by means of 5' RACE. The instrument given in TCRdb is NextSeq 500. Unique molecular identifiers were attached to individual cDNA molecules in the TCR library protocol so that sequencing error and PCR bias could be corrected. Sequencing covered both TCR alpha and beta chains, and within each sample the abundances of alpha and beta sequences were tightly co-correlated. The published analysis was carried out like this. Decombinator V4 was used to annotate TCR sequences for V gene, J gene and CDR3. Expanded TCRs were defined as changing significantly between any two time points under a Poisson model with p below 0.0001. TCR abundances were normalised to the total number of TCRs sequenced per sample and expressed as counts per million. MAIT TCRs were defined by TRAV1-2 paired with TRAJ12, TRAJ20 or TRAJ33, and iNKT TCRs by TRAV10 paired with TRAJ18. VDJdb, accessed on 1 November 2021, was searched for TCRs annotated for CMV, EBV and SARS-CoV-2, and TCRs annotated for more than one antigen were excluded. TCRdb ran its own pipeline on the public reads, namely fastp trimming at Q25 and MiXCR clone calling, and kept in-frame beta chains. Each record represents a unique CDR3 protein, reported with the most common genes and DNA among its rows. The V and J calls, along with clone size, are taken from TCRdb and not from the paper's own processing. This sample is represented by about 26,000 distinct CDR3 sequences; roughly 4.2% of them were singletons. The ten largest clones represent roughly 4% of the sample.

The germline V gene supplies CDR1 SNHLY and CDR2 FYNNEI. Including cysteine and phenylalanine, the CDR3 has 16 amino acids. Only the CDR3 DNA is retained, 48 bases long and in frame from the first base. Trimming accounts for 6 bases at V and 5 bases at J, while the number of junction bases matched to no gene is 9. With regard to this clonotype: No antigen is known for it. Per-base quality was not reported, and no clone a single base away is much larger than it.

Sequencing was carried out using whole blood. This receptor was obtained from an adult who was a healthcare worker with PCR-confirmed SARS-CoV-2 infection or an uninfected control (not recorded which). Recombination linked TRBV2 to TRBJ2-1, with 11 bases aligning to TRBD2. The DNA sequence is as follows: TGTGCCAGCAGATTGGCGCGACTAGCGGGGCACAATGAGCAGTTCTTC. Translated, it gives CASRLARLAGHNEQFF.